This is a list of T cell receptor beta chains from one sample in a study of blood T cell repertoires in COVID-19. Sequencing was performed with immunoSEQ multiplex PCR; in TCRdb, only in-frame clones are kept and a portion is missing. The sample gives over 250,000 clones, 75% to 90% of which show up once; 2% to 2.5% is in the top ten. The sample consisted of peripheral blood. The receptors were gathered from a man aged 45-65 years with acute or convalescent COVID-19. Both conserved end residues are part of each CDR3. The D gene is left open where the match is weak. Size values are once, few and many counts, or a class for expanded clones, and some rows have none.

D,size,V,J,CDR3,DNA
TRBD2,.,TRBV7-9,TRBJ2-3,CASSNRLAGGTDTQYF,TGTGCCAGCAGCAACAGACTAGCGGGCGGCACAGATACGCAGTATTTT
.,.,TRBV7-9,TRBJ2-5,CASSPGGGGGETQYF,TGTGCCAGCAGCCCTGGTGGGGGGGGCGGTGAGACCCAGTACTTC
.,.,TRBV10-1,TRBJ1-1,CASSGVGGEAFF,TGCGCCAGCAGCGGAGTGGGGGGGGAAGCTTTCTTT
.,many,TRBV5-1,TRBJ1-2,CASSGEGNYGYTF,TGCGCCAGCAGCGGGGAGGGGAACTATGGCTACACCTTC
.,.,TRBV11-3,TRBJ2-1,CASSYRGAGSFFSNEQFF,TGTGCCAGCAGCTATCGCGGGGCAGGAAGCTTTTTTTCCAATGAGCAGTTCTTC
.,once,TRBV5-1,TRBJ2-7,CASTPASKYEQYF,TGCGCCAGCACCCCCGCGTCGAAGTACGAGCAGTACTTC
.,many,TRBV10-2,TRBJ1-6,CASSEPGNSPLHF,TGCGCCAGCAGTGAGCCAGGGAATTCACCCCTCCACTTT
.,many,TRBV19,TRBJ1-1,CASSARFQFRDTTEAFF,TGTGCCAGTAGTGCCCGTTTCCAATTCCGGGACACCACTGAAGCTTTCTTT
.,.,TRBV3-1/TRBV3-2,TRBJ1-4,CASSRGEKLFF,TGTGCCAGCAGCCGGGGCGAAAAACTGTTTTTT
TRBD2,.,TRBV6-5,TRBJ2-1,CASSFHSGGANEQFF,TGTGCCAGCAGTTTCCATAGCGGGGGGGCTAATGAGCAGTTCTTC
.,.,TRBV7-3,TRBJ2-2,CASSSTGLNTGELFF,TGTGCCAGCAGCTCTACAGGATTGAACACCGGGGAGCTGTTTTTT
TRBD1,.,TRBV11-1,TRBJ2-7,CASSLLGQGVSYEQYF,TGTGCCAGCAGCCTACTAGGACAGGGGGTCTCCTACGAGCAGTACTTC
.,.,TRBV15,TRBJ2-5,CATSREDSQETQYF,TGTGCCACCAGCAGAGAGGACAGTCAAGAGACCCAGTACTTC
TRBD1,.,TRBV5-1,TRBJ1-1,CASLQGEDTEAFF,TGCGCCAGCTTACAGGGGGAAGACACTGAAGCTTTCTTT
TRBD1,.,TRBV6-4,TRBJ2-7,CASSEGPRGPYEQYF,TGTGCCAGCAGTGAAGGGCCCAGGGGGCCCTACGAGCAGTACTTC
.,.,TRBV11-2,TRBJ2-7,CASSGLWGGDYEQYF,TGTGCCAGCAGTGGCCTGTGGGGCGGGGACTACGAGCAGTACTTC
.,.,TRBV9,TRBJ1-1,CASSVKRELDTEAFF,TGTGCCAGCAGCGTAAAACGGGAGCTTGACACTGAAGCTTTCTTT
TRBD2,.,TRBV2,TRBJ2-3,CASTEGLAGRADTQYF,TGTGCCAGCACCGAAGGACTAGCGGGGCGGGCAGATACGCAGTATTTT
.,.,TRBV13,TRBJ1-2,CASRSTSEGGYTF,TGTGCCAGCAGGTCTACCTCAGAGGGTGGCTACACCTTC
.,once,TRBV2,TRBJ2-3,CASRRIQSTDTQYF,TGTGCCAGCCGGAGGATTCAGAGCACAGATACGCAGTATTTT
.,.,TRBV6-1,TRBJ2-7,CASSELGSGEQYF,TGTGCCAGCAGTGAACTGGGGAGCGGCGAGCAGTACTTC
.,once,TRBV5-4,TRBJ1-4,CASSLSQAKEKLFF,TGTGCCAGCAGCTTGTCGCAGGCTAAAGAAAAACTGTTTTTT
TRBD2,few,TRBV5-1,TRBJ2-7,CASSLGGLATLEQYF,TGCGCCAGCAGCTTGGGGGGACTAGCGACCCTCGAGCAGTACTTC
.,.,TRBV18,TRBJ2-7,CASSLGTPVGEQYF,TGTGCCAGCTCACTCGGGACACCCGTAGGGGAGCAGTACTTC